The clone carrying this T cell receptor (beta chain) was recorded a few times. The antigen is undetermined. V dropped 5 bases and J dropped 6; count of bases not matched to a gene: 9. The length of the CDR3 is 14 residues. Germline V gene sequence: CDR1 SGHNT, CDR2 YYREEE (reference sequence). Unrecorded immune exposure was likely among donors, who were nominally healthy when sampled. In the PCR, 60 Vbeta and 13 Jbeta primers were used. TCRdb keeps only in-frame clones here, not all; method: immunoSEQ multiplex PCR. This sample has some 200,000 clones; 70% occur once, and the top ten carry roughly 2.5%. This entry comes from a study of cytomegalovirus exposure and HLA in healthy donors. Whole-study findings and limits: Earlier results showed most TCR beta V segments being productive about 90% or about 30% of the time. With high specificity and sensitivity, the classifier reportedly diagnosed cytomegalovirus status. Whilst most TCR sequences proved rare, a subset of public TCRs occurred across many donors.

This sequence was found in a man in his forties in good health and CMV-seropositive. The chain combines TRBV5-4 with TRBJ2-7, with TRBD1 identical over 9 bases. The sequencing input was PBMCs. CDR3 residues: CASREGQGIAEQYF. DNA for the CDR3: TGTGCCAGCAGGGAGGGACAGGGAATAGCCGAGCAGTACTTC.